The source of this T cell receptor (beta chain) is a study of blood T cell repertoires in COVID-19. Study in general: The samples span acute and convalescent COVID-19 from the United States, Italy and Spain. Sample material is recorded as cDNA or gDNA derived from T cells, B-cell-depleted T cells, or PBMCs.

Per germline, CDR1 SGHAT and CDR2 FQNNGV. V dropped 4 bases and J dropped 9 bases, with 16 bases sitting between them. CDR3 length equals 14 residues. This clone turned up a few times. Authors' processing steps: Amplified reference gene primers provided the basis for estimating nucleated cell counts. Sequencing used immunoSEQ multiplex PCR; TCRdb keeps in-frame clones, though not all of them. The V and J calls and the clone size are those of that table, but D and trimming were determined from the DNA. The table records 30,000 to 40,000 clones, about 85% of them present only once. The TCR was taken from a man between 45 and 60 years old with active COVID-19. Sequencing was performed on peripheral blood. This chain links TRBV11-2 with TRBJ2-1; no firm D call. DNA for the CDR3: TGTGCCAGCAGCTCCTCTTCCTCGCGGAGTGAGCAGTTCTTC. It translates to CASSSSSSRSEQFF. Supplemented by reference TRBV11-2 and TRBJ2-1, the full variable domain reads EAGVAQSPRYKIIEKRQSVAFWCNPISGHATLYWYQQILGQGPKLLIQFQNNGVVDDSQLPKDRFSAERLKGVDSTLKIQPAKLEDSAVYLCASSSSSSRSEQFFGPGTRLTVL.